The sequence of this T cell receptor (beta chain) was determined in a study of blood T cells in healthy people across ages. As concerns this clonotype: One end of the junction fails to match germline, which may point to a read error.

A second PCR of 7 to 11 cycles used a sample-barcoded 5' primer and a J-beta primer mix. Every molecule of cDNA carried a tag from a template-switch adaptor with 12 random nucleotides. TCRdb processed the 5' RACE reads anew with MiXCR; each CDR3 protein has one entry. Here the sample spans approximately 790,000 distinct CDR3 sequences, under 80% being singletons. The V gene's germline CDR1 is LNHNV and CDR2 YYDKDF (reference sequence). This CDR3 contains 16 residues. This receptor was taken from a man aged 25 to 40 in good health. Sequenced sample: blood. J is TRBJ2-5 and V is TRBV15; D is undetermined. The CDR3 region has the DNA TGTGCCACCAGCAGAGATAAGCCCCGGGCCCAAGAGATCCAGTACTTC. It specifies CATSRDKPRAQEIQYF.